These 2 T cell receptor beta chains originate from one sample sequenced in a study of blood T cell repertoires in COVID-19. Data came from immunoSEQ multiplex PCR; TCRdb stores just in-frame clones and leaves some out. The sample shows more than 300,000 clones, more than 70% of them seen only once. The specimen was peripheral blood. These receptors all stem from a woman in her 70s with COVID-19, enrolled during active disease.

The rearrangement uses TRBV12-3 or TRBV12-4 and TRBJ1-2; TRBD1 is a possible D gene (5 bases). The germline V and J ends were trimmed by 6 bases and 4 bases, with 12 bases remaining between them. The CDR3 loop spans 13 amino acids. The CDR3 spells CASRNDSPYGYTF. For the CDR3, the DNA is TGTGCCAGCAGAAACGACAGCCCCTATGGCTACACCTTC.

As to this clone: Other nucleotide sequences from this sample produce the same CDR3. This chain links TRBV19 with TRBJ1-1; D not certain. The CDR3 covers 11 residues. The V gene's germline CDR1 is LNHDA and CDR2 SQIVND (reference sequence). V was cut by 1 base and J by 7 bases, with 4 bases left in between. CDR3 residues: CASSIGGEAFF. The CDR3 coding sequence is TGTGCCAGTAGTATAGGAGGTGAAGCTTTCTTT.